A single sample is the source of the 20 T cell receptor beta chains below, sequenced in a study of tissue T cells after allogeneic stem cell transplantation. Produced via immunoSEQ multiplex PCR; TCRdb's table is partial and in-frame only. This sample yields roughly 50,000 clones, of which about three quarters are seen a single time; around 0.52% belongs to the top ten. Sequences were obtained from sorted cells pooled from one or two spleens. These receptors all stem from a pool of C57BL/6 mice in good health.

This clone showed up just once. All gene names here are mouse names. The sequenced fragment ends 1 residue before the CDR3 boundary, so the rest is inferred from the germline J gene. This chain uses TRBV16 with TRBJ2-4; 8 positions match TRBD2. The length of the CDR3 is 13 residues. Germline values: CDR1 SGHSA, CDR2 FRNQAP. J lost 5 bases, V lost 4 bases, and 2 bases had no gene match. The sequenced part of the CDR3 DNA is TGTGCAAGCAGCTCCGACTGGGGAAACACCTTGTAC. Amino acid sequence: CASSSDWGNTLY. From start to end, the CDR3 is CASSSDWGNTLYF.

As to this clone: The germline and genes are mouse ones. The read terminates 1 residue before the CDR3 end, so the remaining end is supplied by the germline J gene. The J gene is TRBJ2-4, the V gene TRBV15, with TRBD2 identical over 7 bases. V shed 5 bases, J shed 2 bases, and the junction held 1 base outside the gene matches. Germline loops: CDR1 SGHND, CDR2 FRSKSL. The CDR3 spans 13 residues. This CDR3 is CASSLGVQNTLYF. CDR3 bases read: TGTGCCAGCAGTCTGGGGGTTCAAAACACCTTGTAC.

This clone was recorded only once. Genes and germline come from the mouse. CDR3 protein: CASSFRDRANTEVFF. The part of the CDR3 DNA that was read is TGTGCAAGCAGCTTCCGGGACAGGGCAAACACAGAAGTCTTC. The chain has TRBV16 and TRBJ1-1; 9 bases align to TRBD1. The read terminates 1 residue ahead of where the CDR3 ends, so the germline J gene completes it. The V and J ends lost 3 bases and 0 bases, in that order; junction bases with no gene match: 2. The CDR3 sequence is 15 residues long. The germline V gene has CDR1 SGHSA and CDR2 FRNQAP.

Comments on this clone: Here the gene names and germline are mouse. CDR3 loop: CASGDSLGGQDTQYF. CDR3 bases read: TGTGCCAGCGGTGATAGCCTGGGGGGTCAAGACACCCAGTAC. The gene calls are TRBV13-2 and TRBJ2-5; 8 bases map to TRBD2. The observed sequence ends 1 residue before the CDR3 terminus, with the missing tail filled in from the germline J gene. V shed 1 base and J 3 bases; nucleotides not matched to a gene: 4. Germline V CDR1 and CDR2: NNHNN, SYGAGS (reference sequence). The CDR3 totals 15 residues.

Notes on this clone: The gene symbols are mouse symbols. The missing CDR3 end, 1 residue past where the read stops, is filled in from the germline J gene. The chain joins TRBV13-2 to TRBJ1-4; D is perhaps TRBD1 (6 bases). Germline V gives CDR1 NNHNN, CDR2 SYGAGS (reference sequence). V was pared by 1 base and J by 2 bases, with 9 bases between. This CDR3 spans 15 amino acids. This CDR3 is CASGDRTVSNERLFF. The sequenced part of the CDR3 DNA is TGTGCCAGCGGTGATCGGACAGTGTCCAACGAAAGATTATTT.

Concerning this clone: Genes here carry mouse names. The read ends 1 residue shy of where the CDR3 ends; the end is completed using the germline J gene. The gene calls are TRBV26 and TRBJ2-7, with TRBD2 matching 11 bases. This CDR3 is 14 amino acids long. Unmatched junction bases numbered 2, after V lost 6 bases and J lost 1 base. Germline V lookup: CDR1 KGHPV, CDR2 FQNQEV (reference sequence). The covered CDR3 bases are TGTGCCAGCAGGGGGACTGGGGGATCCTATGAACAGTAC. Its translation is CASRGTGGSYEQY. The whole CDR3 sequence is CASRGTGGSYEQYF.

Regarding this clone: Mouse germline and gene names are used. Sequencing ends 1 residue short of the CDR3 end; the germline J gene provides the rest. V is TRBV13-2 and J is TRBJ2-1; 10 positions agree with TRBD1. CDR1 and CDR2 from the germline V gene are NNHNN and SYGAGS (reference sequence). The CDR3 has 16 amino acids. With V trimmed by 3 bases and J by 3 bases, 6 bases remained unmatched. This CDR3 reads CASGGFRTGGYAEQFF. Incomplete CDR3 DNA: TGTGCCAGCGGTGGATTTCGGACAGGGGGCTATGCTGAGCAGTTC.

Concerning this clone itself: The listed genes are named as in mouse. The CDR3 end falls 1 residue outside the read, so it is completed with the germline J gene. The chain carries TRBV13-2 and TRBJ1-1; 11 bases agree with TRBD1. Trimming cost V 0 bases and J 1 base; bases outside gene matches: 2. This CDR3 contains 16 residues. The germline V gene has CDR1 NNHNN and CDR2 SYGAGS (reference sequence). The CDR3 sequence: CASGDAGQGGNTEVFF. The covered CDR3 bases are TGTGCCAGCGGTGATGCGGGACAGGGGGGAAACACAGAAGTCTTC.

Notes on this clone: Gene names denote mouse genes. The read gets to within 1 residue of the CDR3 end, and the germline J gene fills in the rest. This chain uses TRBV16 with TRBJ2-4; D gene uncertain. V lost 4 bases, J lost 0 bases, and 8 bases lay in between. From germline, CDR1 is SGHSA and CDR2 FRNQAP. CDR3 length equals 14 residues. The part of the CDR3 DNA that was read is TGTGCAAGCAGCTGGTGGGCTAGTCAAAACACCTTGTAC. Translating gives CASSWWASQNTLY. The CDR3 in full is CASSWWASQNTLYF.

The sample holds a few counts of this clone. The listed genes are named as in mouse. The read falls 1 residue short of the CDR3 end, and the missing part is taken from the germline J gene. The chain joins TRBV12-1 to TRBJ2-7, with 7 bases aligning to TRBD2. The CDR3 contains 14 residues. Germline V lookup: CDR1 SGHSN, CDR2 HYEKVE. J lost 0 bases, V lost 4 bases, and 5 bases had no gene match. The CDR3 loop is CASSGDCLSYEQYF. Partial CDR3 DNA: TGTGCCAGCTCCGGGGACTGCCTCTCCTATGAACAGTAC.

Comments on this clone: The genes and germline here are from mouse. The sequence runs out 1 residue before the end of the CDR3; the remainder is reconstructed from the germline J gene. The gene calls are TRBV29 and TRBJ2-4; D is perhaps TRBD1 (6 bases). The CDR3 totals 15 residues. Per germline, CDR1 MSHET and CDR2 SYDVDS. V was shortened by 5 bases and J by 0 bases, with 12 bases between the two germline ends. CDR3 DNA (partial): TGTGCTAGCAGTGGTCACAGGGACAGTCAAAACACCTTGTAC. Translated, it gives CASSGHRDSQNTLY. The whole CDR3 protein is CASSGHRDSQNTLYF.

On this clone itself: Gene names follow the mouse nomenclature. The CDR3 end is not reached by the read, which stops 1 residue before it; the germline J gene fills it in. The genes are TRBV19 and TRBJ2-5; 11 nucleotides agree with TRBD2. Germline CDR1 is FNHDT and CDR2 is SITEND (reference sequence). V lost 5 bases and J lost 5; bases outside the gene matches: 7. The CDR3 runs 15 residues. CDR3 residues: CASSTGTGGRDTQYF. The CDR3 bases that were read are TGTGCCAGCAGCACAGGGACTGGGGGACGAGACACCCAGTAC. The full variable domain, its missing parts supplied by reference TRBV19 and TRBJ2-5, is GGIITQTPKFLIGQEGQKLTLKCQQNFNHDTMYWYRQDSGKGLRLIYYSITENDLQKGDLSEGYDASREKKSSFSLTVTSAQKNEMAVFLCASSTGTGGRDTQYFGPGTRLLVL.

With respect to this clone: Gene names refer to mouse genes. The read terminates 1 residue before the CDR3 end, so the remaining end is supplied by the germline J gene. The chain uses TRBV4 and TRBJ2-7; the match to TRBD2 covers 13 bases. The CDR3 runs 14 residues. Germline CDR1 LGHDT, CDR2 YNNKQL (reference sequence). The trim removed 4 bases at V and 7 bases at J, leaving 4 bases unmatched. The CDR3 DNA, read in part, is TGTGCCAGCAGCTGGACTGGGGGGGCGCGGGAACAGTAC. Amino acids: CASSWTGGAREQY. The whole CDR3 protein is CASSWTGGAREQYF.

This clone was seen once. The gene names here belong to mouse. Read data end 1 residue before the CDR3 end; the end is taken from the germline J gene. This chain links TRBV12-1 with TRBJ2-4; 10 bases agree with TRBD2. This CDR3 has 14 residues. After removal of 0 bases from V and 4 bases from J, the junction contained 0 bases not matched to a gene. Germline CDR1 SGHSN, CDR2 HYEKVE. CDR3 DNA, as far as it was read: TGTGCCAGCTCTCTCGGACTGGGGGAAAACACCTTGTAC. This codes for CASSLGLGENTLY. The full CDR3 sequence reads CASSLGLGENTLYF. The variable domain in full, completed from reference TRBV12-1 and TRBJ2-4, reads DSGVVQSPRHIIKEKGGRSVLTCIPISGHSNVVWYQQTLGKELKFLIQHYEKVERDKGFLPSRFSVQQFDDYHSEMNMSALELEDSAMYFCASSLGLGENTLYFGAGTRLSVL.

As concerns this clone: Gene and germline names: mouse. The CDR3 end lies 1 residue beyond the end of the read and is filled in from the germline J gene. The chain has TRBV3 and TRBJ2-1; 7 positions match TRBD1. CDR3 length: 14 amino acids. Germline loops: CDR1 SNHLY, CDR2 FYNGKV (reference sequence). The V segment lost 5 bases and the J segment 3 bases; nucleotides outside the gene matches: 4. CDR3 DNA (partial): TGTGCCAGCAGCCCCGGGACAGCCTATGCTGAGCAGTTC. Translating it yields CASSPGTAYAEQF. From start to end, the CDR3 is CASSPGTAYAEQFF. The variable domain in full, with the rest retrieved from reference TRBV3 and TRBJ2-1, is GPKVLQIPSHQIIDMGQMVTLNCDPVSNHLYFYWYKQILGQQMEFLVNFYNGKVMEKSKLFKDQFSVERPDGSYFTLKIQPTALEDSAVYFCASSPGTAYAEQFFGPGTRLTVL.

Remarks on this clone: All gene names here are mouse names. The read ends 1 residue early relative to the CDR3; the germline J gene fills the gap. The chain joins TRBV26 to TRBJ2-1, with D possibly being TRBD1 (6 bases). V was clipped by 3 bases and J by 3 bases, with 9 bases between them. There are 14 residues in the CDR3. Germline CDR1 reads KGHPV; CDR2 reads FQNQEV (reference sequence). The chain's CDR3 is CASSLQGFYAEQFF. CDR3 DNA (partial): TGTGCCAGCAGTCTCCAGGGGTTCTATGCTGAGCAGTTC.

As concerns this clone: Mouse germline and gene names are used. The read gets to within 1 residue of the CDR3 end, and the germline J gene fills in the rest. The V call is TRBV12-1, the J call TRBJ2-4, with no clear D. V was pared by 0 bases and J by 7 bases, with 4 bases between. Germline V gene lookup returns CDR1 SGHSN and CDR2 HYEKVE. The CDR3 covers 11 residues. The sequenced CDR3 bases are TGTGCCAGCTCTCTCGAATACACCTTGTAC. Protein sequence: CASSLEYTLY. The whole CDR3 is CASSLEYTLYF.

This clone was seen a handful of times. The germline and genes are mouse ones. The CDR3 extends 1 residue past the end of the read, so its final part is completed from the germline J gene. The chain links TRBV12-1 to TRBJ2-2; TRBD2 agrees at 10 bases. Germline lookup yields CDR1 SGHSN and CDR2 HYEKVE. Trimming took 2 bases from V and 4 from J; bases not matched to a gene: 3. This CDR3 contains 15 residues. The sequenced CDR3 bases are TGTGCCAGCTCTCCTGGGGGGGCCGGCACCGGGCAGCTCTAC. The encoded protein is CASSPGGAGTGQLY. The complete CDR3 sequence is CASSPGGAGTGQLYF.

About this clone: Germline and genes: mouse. Here the CDR3 reads CASSLEGGDQDTQYF. The covered CDR3 bases are TGTGCAAGCAGCTTAGAAGGCGGGGACCAAGACACCCAGTAC. The genes are TRBV16 and TRBJ2-5; D unclear. The read gets to within 1 residue of the CDR3 end, and the germline J gene fills in the rest. The CDR3 totals 15 residues. Germline-derived CDR1 and CDR2 are SGHSA and FRNQAP. Trimming shortened V by 0 bases and J by 1 base, and 8 bases separated the two germline ends.

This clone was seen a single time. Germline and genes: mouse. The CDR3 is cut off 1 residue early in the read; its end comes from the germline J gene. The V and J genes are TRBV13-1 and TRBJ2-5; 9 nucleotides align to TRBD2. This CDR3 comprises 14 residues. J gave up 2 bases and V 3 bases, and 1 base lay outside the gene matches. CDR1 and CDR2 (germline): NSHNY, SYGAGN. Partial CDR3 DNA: TGTGCCAGCAGTGGTGGGGGGGCCCAAGACACCCAGTAC. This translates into CASSGGGAQDTQY. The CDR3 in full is CASSGGGAQDTQYF.